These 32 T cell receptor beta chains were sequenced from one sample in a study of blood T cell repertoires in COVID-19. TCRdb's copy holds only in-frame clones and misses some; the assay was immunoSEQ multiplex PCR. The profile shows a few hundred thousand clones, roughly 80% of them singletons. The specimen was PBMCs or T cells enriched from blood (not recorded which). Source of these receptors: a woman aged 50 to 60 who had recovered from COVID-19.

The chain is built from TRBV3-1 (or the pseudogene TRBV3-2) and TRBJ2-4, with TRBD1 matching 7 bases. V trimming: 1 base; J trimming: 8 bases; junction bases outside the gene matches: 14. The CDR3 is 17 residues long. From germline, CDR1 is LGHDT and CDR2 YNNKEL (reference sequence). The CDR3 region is CASSQGVRGRWVDIQYF. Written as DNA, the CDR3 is TGTGCCAGCAGCCAAGGCGTGAGGGGGCGGTGGGTGGACATTCAGTACTTC.

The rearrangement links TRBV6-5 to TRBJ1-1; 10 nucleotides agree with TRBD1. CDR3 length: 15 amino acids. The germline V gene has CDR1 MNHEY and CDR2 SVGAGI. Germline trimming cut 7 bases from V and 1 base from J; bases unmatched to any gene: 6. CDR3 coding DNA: TGTGCCAGCACCTCCGGGACAGGGGCGAACACTGAAGCTTTCTTT. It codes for CASTSGTGANTEAFF.

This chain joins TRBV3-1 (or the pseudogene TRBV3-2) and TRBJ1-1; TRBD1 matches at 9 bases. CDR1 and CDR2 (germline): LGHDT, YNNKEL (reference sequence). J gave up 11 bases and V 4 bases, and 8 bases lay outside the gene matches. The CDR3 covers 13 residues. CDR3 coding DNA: TGTGCCAGCAGCCCCCGACAGGGGGAGACGGCTTTCTTT. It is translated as CASSPRQGETAFF.

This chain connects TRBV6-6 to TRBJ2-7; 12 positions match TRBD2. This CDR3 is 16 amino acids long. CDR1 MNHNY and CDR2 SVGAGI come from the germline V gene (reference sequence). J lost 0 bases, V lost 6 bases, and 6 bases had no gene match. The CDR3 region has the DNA TGTGCCAGCAGGCTCGGACTAGCGGGACACTCCTACGAGCAGTACTTC. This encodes CASRLGLAGHSYEQYF.

This CDR3 is CAWSEAYPQFF. DNA for the CDR3: TGTGCCTGGAGTGAAGCCTACCCCCAGTTCTTC. The chain uses TRBV30 and TRBJ2-1; D remains ambiguous. The CDR3 runs 11 residues. V shed 1 base and J shed 13 bases, with 11 bases lying between them. Germline loops: CDR1 GTSNPN, CDR2 SVGIG (reference sequence).

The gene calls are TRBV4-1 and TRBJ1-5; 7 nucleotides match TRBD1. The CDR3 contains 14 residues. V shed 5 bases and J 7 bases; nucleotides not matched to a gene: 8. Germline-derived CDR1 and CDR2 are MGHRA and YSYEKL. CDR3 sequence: CASSSTTGKQPQHF. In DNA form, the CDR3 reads TGCGCCAGCAGCTCCACGACAGGGAAACAGCCCCAGCATTTT.

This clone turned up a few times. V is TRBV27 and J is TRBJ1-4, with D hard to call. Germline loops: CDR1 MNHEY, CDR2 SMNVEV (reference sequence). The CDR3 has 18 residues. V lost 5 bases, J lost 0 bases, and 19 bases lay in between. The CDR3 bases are TGTGCCAGCAGTCCGAGGGCCCTACGACGGACAACTAATGAAAAACTGTTTTTT. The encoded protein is CASSPRALRRTTNEKLFF.

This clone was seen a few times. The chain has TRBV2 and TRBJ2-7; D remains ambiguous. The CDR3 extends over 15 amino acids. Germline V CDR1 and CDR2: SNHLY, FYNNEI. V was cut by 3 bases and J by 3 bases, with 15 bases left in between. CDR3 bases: TGTGCCAGCAGTGATGCCCCCGAGCCTAACTACGAGCAGTACTTC. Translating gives CASSDAPEPNYEQYF.

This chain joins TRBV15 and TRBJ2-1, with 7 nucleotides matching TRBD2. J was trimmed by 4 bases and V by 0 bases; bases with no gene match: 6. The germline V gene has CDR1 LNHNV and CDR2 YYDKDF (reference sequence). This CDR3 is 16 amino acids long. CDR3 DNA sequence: TGTGCCACCAGCAGAGATCGACTAGCCGCTTACAATGAGCAGTTCTTC. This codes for CATSRDRLAAYNEQFF.

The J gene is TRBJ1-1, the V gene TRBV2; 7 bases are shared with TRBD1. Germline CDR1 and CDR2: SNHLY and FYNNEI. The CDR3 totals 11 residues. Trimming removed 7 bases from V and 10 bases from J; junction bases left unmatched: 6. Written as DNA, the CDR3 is TGTGCCAGCATCCCAGGACAGGCAGCTTTCTTT. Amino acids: CASIPGQAAFF.

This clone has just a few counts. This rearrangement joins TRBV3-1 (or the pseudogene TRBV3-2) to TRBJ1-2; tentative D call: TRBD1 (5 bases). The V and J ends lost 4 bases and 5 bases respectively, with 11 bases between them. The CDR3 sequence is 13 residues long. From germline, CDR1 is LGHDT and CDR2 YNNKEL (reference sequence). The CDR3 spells CASSPGHRYGYTF. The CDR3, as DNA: TGTGCCAGCAGCCCCGGACATCGTTATGGCTACACCTTC.

This CDR3 reads CAWMGGWTEAFF. The CDR3 DNA reads TGTGCCTGGATGGGGGGGTGGACTGAAGCTTTCTTT. J is TRBJ1-1 and V is TRBV30; maybe TRBD1 (5 bases). The germline gives CDR1 GTSNPN, CDR2 SVGIG (reference sequence). Trimming took off 4 bases at V and 5 bases at J, with 11 bases between the two ends. The CDR3 length is 12 residues.

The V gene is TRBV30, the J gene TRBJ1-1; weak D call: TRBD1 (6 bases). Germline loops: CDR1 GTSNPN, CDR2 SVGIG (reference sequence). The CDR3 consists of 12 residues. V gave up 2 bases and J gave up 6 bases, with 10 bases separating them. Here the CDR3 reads CAWSQGLPEAFF. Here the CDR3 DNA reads TGTGCCTGGAGTCAGGGGCTACCTGAAGCTTTCTTT.

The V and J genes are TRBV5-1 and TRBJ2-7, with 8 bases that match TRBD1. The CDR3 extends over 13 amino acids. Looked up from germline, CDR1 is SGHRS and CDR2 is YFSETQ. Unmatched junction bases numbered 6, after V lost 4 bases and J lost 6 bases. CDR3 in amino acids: CASSGDRFGEQYF. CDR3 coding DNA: TGCGCCAGCAGCGGGGACAGGTTCGGCGAGCAGTACTTC.

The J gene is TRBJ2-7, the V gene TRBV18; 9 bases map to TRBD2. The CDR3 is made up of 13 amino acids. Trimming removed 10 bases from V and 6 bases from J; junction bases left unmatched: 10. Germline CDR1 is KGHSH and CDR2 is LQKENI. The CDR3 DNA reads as TGTGCCACCCGGACGGGACTAGCTCGCGAGCAGTACTTC. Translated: CATRTGLAREQYF.

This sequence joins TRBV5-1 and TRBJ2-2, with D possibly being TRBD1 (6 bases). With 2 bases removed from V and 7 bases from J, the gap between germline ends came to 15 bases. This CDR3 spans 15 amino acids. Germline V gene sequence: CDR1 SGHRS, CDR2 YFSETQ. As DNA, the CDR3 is TGCGCCAGCAGCTTCCGGGACATCCGTTTCGGGGAGCTGTTTTTT. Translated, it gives CASSFRDIRFGELFF.

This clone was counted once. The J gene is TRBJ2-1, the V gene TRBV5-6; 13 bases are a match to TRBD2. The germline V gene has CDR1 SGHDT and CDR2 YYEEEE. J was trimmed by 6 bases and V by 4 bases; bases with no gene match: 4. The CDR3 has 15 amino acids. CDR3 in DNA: TGTGCCAGCAGCAATGGACTAGCGGGGGCCAATGAGCAGTTCTTC. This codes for CASSNGLAGANEQFF. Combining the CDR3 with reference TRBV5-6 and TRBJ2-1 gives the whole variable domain DAGVTQSPTHLIKTRGQQVTLRCSPKSGHDTVSWYQQALGQGPQFIFQYYEEEERQRGNFPDRFSGHQFPNYSSELNVNALLLGDSALYLCASSNGLAGANEQFFGPGTRLTVL.

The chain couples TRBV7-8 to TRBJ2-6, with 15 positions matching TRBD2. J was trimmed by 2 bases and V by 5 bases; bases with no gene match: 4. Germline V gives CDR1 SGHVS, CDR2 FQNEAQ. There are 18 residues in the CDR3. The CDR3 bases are TGTGCCAGCAGCCCTCGGACTAGCGGGAGGGCTGGGGCCAACGTCCTGACTTTC. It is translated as CASSPRTSGRAGANVLTF.

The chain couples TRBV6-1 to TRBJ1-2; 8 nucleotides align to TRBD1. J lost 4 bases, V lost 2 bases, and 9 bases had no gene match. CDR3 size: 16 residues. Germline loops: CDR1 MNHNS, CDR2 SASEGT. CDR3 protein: CASSETGAGGAYGYTF. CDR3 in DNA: TGTGCCAGCAGTGAAACGGGGGCAGGGGGCGCCTATGGCTACACCTTC.

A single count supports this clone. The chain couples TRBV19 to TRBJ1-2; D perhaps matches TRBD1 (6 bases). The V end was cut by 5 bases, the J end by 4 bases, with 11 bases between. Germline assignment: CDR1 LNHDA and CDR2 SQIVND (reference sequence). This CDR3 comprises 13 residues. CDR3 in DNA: TGTGCCAGTAGTGCCTGGACAGTCTATGGCTACACCTTC. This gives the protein CASSAWTVYGYTF.

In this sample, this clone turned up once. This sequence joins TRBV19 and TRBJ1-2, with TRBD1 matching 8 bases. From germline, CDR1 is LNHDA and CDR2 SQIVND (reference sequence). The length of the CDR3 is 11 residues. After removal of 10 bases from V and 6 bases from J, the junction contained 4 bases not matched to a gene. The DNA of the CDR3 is TGTGCCACAGACAGGGGCAATGGCTACACCTTC. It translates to CATDRGNGYTF.

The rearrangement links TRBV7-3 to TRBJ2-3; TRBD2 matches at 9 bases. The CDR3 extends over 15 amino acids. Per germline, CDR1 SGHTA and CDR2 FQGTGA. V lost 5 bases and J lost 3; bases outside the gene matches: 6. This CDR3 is CASSAQGLATDTQYF. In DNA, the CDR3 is TGTGCCAGCAGCGCGCAGGGACTAGCTACAGATACGCAGTATTTT. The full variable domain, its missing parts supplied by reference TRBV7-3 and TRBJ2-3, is GAGVSQTPSNKVTEKGKYVELRCDPISGHTALYWYRQSLGQGPEFLIYFQGTGAADDSGLPNDRFFAVRPEGSVSTLKIQRTERGDSAVYLCASSAQGLATDTQYFGPGTRLTVL.

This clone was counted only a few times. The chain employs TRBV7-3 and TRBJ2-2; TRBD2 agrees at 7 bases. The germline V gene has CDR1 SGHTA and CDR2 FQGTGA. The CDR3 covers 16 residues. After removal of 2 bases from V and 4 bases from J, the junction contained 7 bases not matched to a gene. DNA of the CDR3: TGTGCCAGCAGCTTAGGGCTGGGGGGGACCACCGGGGAGCTGTTTTTT. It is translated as CASSLGLGGTTGELFF.

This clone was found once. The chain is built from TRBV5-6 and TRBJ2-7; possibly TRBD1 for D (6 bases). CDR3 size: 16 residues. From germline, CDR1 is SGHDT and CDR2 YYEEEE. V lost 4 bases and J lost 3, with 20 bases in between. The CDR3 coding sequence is TGTGCCAGCAGCAAATATACGGGACAAACCCGCTACGAGCAGTACTTC. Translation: CASSKYTGQTRYEQYF.

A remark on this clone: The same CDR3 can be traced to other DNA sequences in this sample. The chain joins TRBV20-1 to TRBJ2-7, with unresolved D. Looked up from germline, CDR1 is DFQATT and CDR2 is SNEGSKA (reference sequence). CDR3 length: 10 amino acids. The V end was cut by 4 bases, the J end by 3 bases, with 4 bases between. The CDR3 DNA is TGCAGTGCTACTTACTACGAGCAGTACTTC. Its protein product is CSATYYEQYF.

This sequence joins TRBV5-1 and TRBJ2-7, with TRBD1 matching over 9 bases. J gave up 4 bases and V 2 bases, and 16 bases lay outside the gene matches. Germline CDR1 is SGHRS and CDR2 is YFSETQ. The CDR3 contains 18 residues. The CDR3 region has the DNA TGCGCCAGCAGCTTCCGCGGCGGCACCGGGACAGGGAATTACGAGCAGTACTTC. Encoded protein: CASSFRGGTGTGNYEQYF.

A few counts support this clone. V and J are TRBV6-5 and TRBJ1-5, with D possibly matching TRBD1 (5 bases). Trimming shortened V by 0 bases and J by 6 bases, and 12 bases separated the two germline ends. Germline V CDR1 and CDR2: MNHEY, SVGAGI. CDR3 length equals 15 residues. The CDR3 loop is CASSYSAGPGQPQHF. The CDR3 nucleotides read TGTGCCAGCAGTTACTCTGCAGGGCCTGGTCAGCCCCAGCATTTT.

The CDR3 DNA is TGTGCCAGCAGCCCGGCCCACGGGGGGGCGGTTAACTATGGCTACACCTTC. Translation: CASSPAHGGAVNYGYTF. This chain connects TRBV7-9 to TRBJ1-2, with D possibly TRBD1 on 6 matching bases. This CDR3 is built from 17 residues. Deletions cut 5 bases from V and 1 base from J, with 20 bases between. Germline-derived CDR1 and CDR2 are SEHNR and FQNEAQ (reference sequence).

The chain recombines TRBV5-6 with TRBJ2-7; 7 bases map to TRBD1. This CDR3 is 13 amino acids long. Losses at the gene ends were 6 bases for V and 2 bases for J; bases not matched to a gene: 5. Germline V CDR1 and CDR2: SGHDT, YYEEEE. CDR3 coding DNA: TGTGCCAGCAAAGGACAGGAACCCTACGAGCAGTACTTC. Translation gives CASKGQEPYEQYF.

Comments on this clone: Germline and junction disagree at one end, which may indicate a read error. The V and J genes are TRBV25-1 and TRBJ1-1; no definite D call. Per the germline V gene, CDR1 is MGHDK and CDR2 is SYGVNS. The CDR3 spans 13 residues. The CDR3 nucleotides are TGTGCCAGCAGTGCCAGTGTGAACGCTGAAGCTTTCTTT. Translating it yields CASSASVNAEAFF.

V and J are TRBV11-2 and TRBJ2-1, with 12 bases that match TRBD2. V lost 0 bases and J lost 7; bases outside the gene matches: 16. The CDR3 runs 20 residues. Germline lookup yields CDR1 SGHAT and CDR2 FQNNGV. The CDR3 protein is CASSLDFWLAGGPRSNEQFF. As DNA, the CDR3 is TGTGCCAGCAGCTTAGATTTTTGGCTAGCGGGAGGGCCTCGCAGTAATGAGCAGTTCTTC.

CDR3 sequence: CASSLADSNNYGYTF. The CDR3 nucleotides read TGTGCCAGCAGCTTAGCGGACAGTAATAACTATGGCTACACCTTC. This chain joins TRBV7-2 and TRBJ1-2; a weak D match, TRBD1 (6 bases). Germline CDR1 and CDR2: SGHTA and FQGNSA. This CDR3 has 15 residues. The V and J ends lost 0 bases and 1 base respectively, with 9 bases between them.